This is a list of T cell receptor beta chains from one sample in a study of T-cell memory formation after mild COVID-19. Using its own MiXCR run on the 5' RACE reads, TCRdb lists one record per CDR3 protein. The repertoire holds 190,000 or so distinct CDR3 sequences, around 30% seen once, with roughly 10% in the top ten. Specimen: PBMCs or a T cell subset sorted from them (not recorded which). The receptors shown here come from an adult woman who had mild COVID-19 (a few samples of this study predate the infection). Cell type and time point are not known. The CDR3 runs from the conserved cysteine through the conserved F or W. The D gene is left open where the match is weak. The listing skips clone size in some rows; elsewhere it reads once, few, many or a size class.

V gene: TRBV29-1
J gene: TRBJ2-2
clone size: NA
D gene: NA
CDR3 protein: CSAEGRSNTGELFF
CDR3 DNA: TGCAGCGCTGAGGGGCGGAGTAACACCGGGGAGCTGTTTTTT

V gene: TRBV7-7
J gene: TRBJ2-1
clone size: NA
D gene: NA
CDR3 protein: CASSSSQGSSYNEQFF
CDR3 DNA: TGTGCCAGCAGCTCGTCCCAGGGGAGCTCCTACAATGAGCAGTTCTTC

V gene: TRBV7-9
J gene: TRBJ2-3
clone size: NA
D gene: NA
CDR3 protein: CASSFGTDSTDTQYF
CDR3 DNA: TGTGCCAGCAGCTTCGGGACGGATAGCACAGATACGCAGTATTTT

V gene: TRBV29-1
J gene: TRBJ2-6
clone size: few
D gene: NA
CDR3 protein: CSAQTDLDSGANVLTF
CDR3 DNA: TGCAGCGCCCAGACGGACTTAGACTCTGGGGCCAACGTCCTGACTTTC

V gene: TRBV30
J gene: TRBJ2-7
clone size: NA
D gene: TRBD2
CDR3 protein: CAWSVPLTSGPTYEQYF
CDR3 DNA: TGTGCCTGGAGTGTACCCCTAACTAGCGGGCCGACCTACGAGCAGTACTTC

V gene: TRBV29-1
J gene: TRBJ2-3
clone size: few
D gene: NA
CDR3 protein: CSVEDTQYF
CDR3 DNA: TGCAGCGTTGAAGATACGCAGTATTTT

V gene: TRBV29-1
J gene: TRBJ2-1
clone size: NA
D gene: NA
CDR3 protein: CSVSLASSYNEQFF
CDR3 DNA: TGCAGCGTTAGCCTAGCCAGCTCCTACAATGAGCAGTTCTTC

V gene: TRBV12-3/TRBV12-4
J gene: TRBJ2-1
clone size: few
D gene: TRBD2
CDR3 protein: CASSPRTSGRNEQFF
CDR3 DNA: TGTGCCAGCAGCCCAAGGACTAGCGGGAGAAATGAGCAGTTCTTC

V gene: TRBV5-4
J gene: TRBJ2-7
clone size: NA
D gene: TRBD1
CDR3 protein: CASSSYRDREGEQYF
CDR3 DNA: TGTGCCAGCAGCTCGTACCGGGACAGGGAGGGCGAGCAGTACTTC

V gene: TRBV5-1
J gene: TRBJ2-5
clone size: NA
D gene: TRBD2
CDR3 protein: CASSWSSGGTQETQYF
CDR3 DNA: TGCGCCAGCAGCTGGAGTAGCGGGGGGACCCAAGAGACCCAGTACTTC

V gene: TRBV29-1
J gene: TRBJ2-5
clone size: few
D gene: TRBD2
CDR3 protein: CSVVKSGGSQETQYF
CDR3 DNA: TGCAGCGTCGTAAAGTCCGGCGGGAGTCAAGAGACCCAGTACTTC

V gene: TRBV2
J gene: TRBJ2-2
clone size: NA
D gene: TRBD2
CDR3 protein: CASRAGVGTGELFF
CDR3 DNA: TGTGCCAGCAGGGCGGGAGTGGGCACCGGGGAGCTGTTTTTT

V gene: TRBV6-5
J gene: TRBJ1-2
clone size: few
D gene: NA
CDR3 protein: CASSYSGGGYGYTF
CDR3 DNA: TGTGCCAGCAGTTACTCAGGGGGTGGCTATGGCTACACCTTC

V gene: TRBV5-5
J gene: TRBJ2-7
clone size: NA
D gene: NA
CDR3 protein: CASSLARGSYEQYF
CDR3 DNA: TGTGCCAGCAGCTTGGCTAGGGGCTCCTACGAGCAGTACTTC

V gene: TRBV2
J gene: TRBJ2-7
clone size: NA
D gene: TRBD2
CDR3 protein: CASSPQGLAGEQYF
CDR3 DNA: TGTGCCAGCTCCCCGCAGGGACTAGCGGGGGAGCAGTACTTC

V gene: TRBV11-1
J gene: TRBJ2-3
clone size: few
D gene: TRBD2
CDR3 protein: CASSLAWTSGTDTQYF
CDR3 DNA: TGTGCCAGCAGCTTAGCCTGGACTAGCGGCACAGATACGCAGTATTTT

V gene: TRBV6-5
J gene: TRBJ2-7
clone size: few
D gene: TRBD2
CDR3 protein: CASSETGTINSYEQYF
CDR3 DNA: TGTGCCAGCAGTGAAACCGGGACTATAAACTCCTACGAGCAGTACTTC

V gene: TRBV2
J gene: TRBJ1-4
clone size: NA
D gene: TRBD1
CDR3 protein: CASTSQGAGEKLFF
CDR3 DNA: TGTGCCAGCACTAGCCAGGGGGCGGGTGAAAAACTGTTTTTT

V gene: TRBV29-1
J gene: TRBJ2-1
clone size: NA
D gene: NA
CDR3 protein: CSVEEDGTYNEQFF
CDR3 DNA: TGCAGCGTTGAAGAGGACGGGACCTACAATGAGCAGTTCTTC

V gene: TRBV5-1
J gene: TRBJ2-7
clone size: NA
D gene: TRBD2
CDR3 protein: CASSLSGGDSYEQYF
CDR3 DNA: TGCGCCAGCAGCTTAAGCGGGGGGGACTCCTACGAGCAGTACTTC

V gene: TRBV12-3/TRBV12-4
J gene: TRBJ1-5
clone size: NA
D gene: TRBD1
CDR3 protein: CASSPTGGGQPQHF
CDR3 DNA: TGTGCCAGCAGTCCGACAGGGGGCGGTCAGCCCCAGCATTTT

V gene: TRBV15
J gene: TRBJ2-2
clone size: NA
D gene: NA
CDR3 protein: CATSRGSGINTGELFF
CDR3 DNA: TGTGCCACCAGCAGGGGATCCGGGATTAACACCGGGGAGCTGTTTTTT

V gene: TRBV7-3
J gene: TRBJ1-1
clone size: NA
D gene: NA
CDR3 protein: CASSLTRTQNTEAFF
CDR3 DNA: TGTGCCAGCAGCTTAACTAGAACACAGAACACTGAAGCTTTCTTT

V gene: TRBV12-3/TRBV12-4
J gene: TRBJ2-1
clone size: few
D gene: NA
CDR3 protein: CASSLSLIRDPAYNEQFF
CDR3 DNA: TGTGCCAGCAGTTTGTCACTTATCCGGGACCCAGCCTACAATGAGCAGTTCTTC

V gene: TRBV6-2/TRBV6-3
J gene: TRBJ1-1
clone size: NA
D gene: TRBD1
CDR3 protein: CASTSGQGVKYTEAFF
CDR3 DNA: TGTGCCAGCACCTCCGGACAGGGGGTAAAGTACACTGAAGCTTTCTTT

V gene: TRBV2
J gene: TRBJ2-7
clone size: few
D gene: NA
CDR3 protein: CASNPGLSSYEQYF
CDR3 DNA: TGTGCCAGCAACCCGGGCCTCAGCTCCTACGAGCAGTACTTC

V gene: TRBV3-1
J gene: TRBJ1-2
clone size: NA
D gene: NA
CDR3 protein: CASSLAVRGGYGYTF
CDR3 DNA: TGTGCCAGCAGCCTCGCCGTCAGGGGCGGCTATGGCTACACCTTC

V gene: TRBV28
J gene: TRBJ2-7
clone size: few
D gene: NA
CDR3 protein: CATEPQGFVYEQYF
CDR3 DNA: TGTGCCACCGAACCACAGGGATTCGTCTACGAGCAGTACTTC

V gene: TRBV4-3
J gene: TRBJ2-6
clone size: NA
D gene: NA
CDR3 protein: CASSPGTSTGANVLTF
CDR3 DNA: TGCGCCAGCAGCCCCGGGACTTCAACTGGGGCCAACGTCCTGACTTTC